Below are 2 T cell receptor beta chains sequenced from a single sample in a study of graft-versus-host responses after intestinal transplantation. These TCRs are of unknown antigen specificity. Assay: immunoSEQ multiplex PCR; the TCRdb copy retains only in-frame clones and omits some. The table lists about 150,000 clones, around 90% of them singletons. The sequencing here drew on unstimulated CD4+ T cells sorted from spleen or lymph node cells, taken before intestinal transplant. The receptor source for this set is a human donor who received an intestinal transplant.

V and J are TRBV6-1 and TRBJ2-7; no definite D call. The V and J ends lost 6 bases and 2 bases respectively, with 8 bases between them. Germline loops: CDR1 MNHNS, CDR2 SASEGT. The CDR3 covers 12 residues. In DNA form, the CDR3 reads TGTGCCAGCAGCGGACCCCCCTACGAGCAGTACTTC. This encodes CASSGPPYEQYF.

This chain connects TRBV28 to TRBJ1-2; TRBD1 aligns across 8 bases. The CDR3 sequence is 17 residues long. V lost 3 bases and J lost 4; bases outside the gene matches: 13. Looked up from germline, CDR1 is MDHEN and CDR2 is SYDVKM. CDR3 nucleotides: TGTGCCAGCAGTTTCATAGCGGCAGGGGGCGCCGCCTATGGCTACACCTTC. This translates into CASSFIAAGGAAYGYTF.